This T cell receptor (beta chain) was obtained from a study of blood T cell repertoires in COVID-19 (dated by TCRdb to 2018 to 2021). Regarding the research as a whole: The collaborator samples originated in the United States, Italy and Spain and spanned the acute and convalescent phases of COVID-19. The material from the prospective study consisted of cDNA or gDNA derived from T cells, B-cell-depleted T cells, or PBMCs. Deeply sampled blood TCRbeta repertoires from subjects exposed to, actively infected with, or recovered from COVID-19 were included in the dataset. The repertoires were released in a freely available public database intended as a resource for research on the immune response to SARS-CoV-2. The samples were drawn from the first 160 participants of the ongoing ImmuneRACE study and from under 1,500 subjects provided by 6 global collaborators. A de-identified subject ID, COVID-19 status, age in years and sex were almost always included in the sample metadata. HLA class I and class II types, where available, came from metadata supplied by the sample provider rather than from assay-based typing.

The collaborating institutions used their own protocols to collect whole blood in K2EDTA tubes. Collaborator samples were shipped for TCRbeta analysis as frozen whole blood, isolated PBMCs, or DNA extracted from either sample type. Counted from cysteine to phenylalanine, this CDR3 has 11 amino acids. This entry keeps only the CDR3 DNA: 33 bases, framed from base 1. From a lookup of the germline V gene (reference sequence), CDR1 and CDR2 are LNHDA and SQIVND. The junction shows trimming of 7 bases on V and 0 bases on J, plus 3 bases between the germline ends. Points on this clone: Its antigen remains unidentified. One base away there is no much larger clone; base qualities are not given.

The immunoSEQ Assay, a bias-controlled multiplex PCR, was used to amplify TCRbeta CDR3 regions from genomic DNA. The source study handled its data this way. Within the assay, amplification of reference gene primers was used to estimate how many nucleated cells each sample contained. To quantify the absolute abundance of each unique TCRbeta CDR3 rearrangement, sequence reads were collapsed and filtered. For each sample, productive Simpson clonality was calculated as the square root of Simpson's diversity index over productive rearrangements. Drawn from immuneACCESS, this table holds only the in-frame rearrangements with V and J called that TCRdb kept. Clones are partly lost; checked studies trace under half to an unresolved V gene and leave the rest unexplained. The V and J calls and clone size were taken over from that table, and D and trimming were inferred from the DNA. The sample profile shows about 220,000 clones; 80% to 90% of them were found once. Clones ranked in the top ten supply about 2.5% of the sample.

Points the paper makes about the study in general: The amount of clinical and demographic metadata varied by source and participant and was provided uncurated.

Specimen: peripheral blood. The V and J segments used are TRBV19 and TRBJ1-1; no D segment can be confidently identified. The sequence derives from a woman aged 40 to 50 with active or convalescent COVID-19. The CDR3 protein sequence reads: CASTVNTEAFF. The nucleotide sequence is TGTGCCAGTACCGTGAACACTGAAGCTTTCTTT. Where the CDR3 stops, the reference TRBV19 and TRBJ1-1 genes take over; the full variable domain is DGGITQSPKYLFRKEGQNVTLSCEQNLNHDAMYWYRQDPGQGLRLIYYSQIVNDFQKGDIAEGYSVSREKKESFPLTVTSAQKNPTAFYLCASTVNTEAFFGQGTRLTVV.